This entry lists 14 T cell receptor beta chains sequenced from one sample in a study of T cells after yellow fever vaccination. TCRdb ran MiXCR on the 5' RACE reads and lists one entry per CDR3 protein. The table includes a few hundred thousand distinct CDR3 sequences, less than 9.5% detected once. The source was PBMCs, collected 45 days after the first yellow fever vaccination. Source of these receptors: a man between 18 and 29 years old who received the YFV17D yellow fever vaccine.

V and J are TRBV7-8 and TRBJ2-7; possible D gene TRBD1, 6 bases. Germline V gives CDR1 SGHVS, CDR2 FQNEAQ. The CDR3 is made up of 18 amino acids. V was pared by 5 bases and J by 4 bases, with 27 bases between. The CDR3 protein is CASSALTGGRGYPYEQYV. CDR3 bases: TGTGCCAGCAGCGCCCTGACAGGCGGCCGAGGATATCCATACGAGCAGTACGTC.

This clonotype appeared a few times. The V gene is TRBV7-6, the J gene TRBJ2-1, with TRBD2 identical over 16 bases. Germline V lookup: CDR1 SGHVS, CDR2 FNYEAQ. V gave up 6 bases and J gave up 2 bases; unmatched junction bases: 4. The CDR3 consists of 17 residues. The CDR3 protein is CASSPGLAGGTYNEQFF. The CDR3 region has the DNA TGTGCCAGCAGTCCGGGACTAGCGGGGGGGACCTACAATGAGCAGTTCTTC. The variable domain in full, with the rest retrieved from reference TRBV7-6 and TRBJ2-1, is GAGVSQSPRYKVTKRGQDVALRCDPISGHVSLYWYRQALGQGPEFLTYFNYEAQQDKSGLPNDRFSAERPEGSISTLTIQRTEQRDSAMYRCASSPGLAGGTYNEQFFGPGTRLTVL.

V gene TRBV14 combines with J gene TRBJ2-3; tentative D call: TRBD2 (6 bases). Trimming left V 5 bases short and J 6 bases short, with 15 bases between. The CDR3 has 14 residues. CDR1 and CDR2 (germline): SGHDN, FVKESK. The CDR3 reads CASSYGTFWDTQYF. The CDR3 DNA reads TGTGCCAGCAGCTACGGGACTTTCTGGGATACGCAGTATTTT. The full variable domain, in which reference TRBV14 and TRBJ2-3 provide the parts outside the CDR3, is EAGVTQFPSHSVIEKGQTVTLRCDPISGHDNLYWYRRVMGKEIKFLLHFVKESKQDESGMPNNRFLAERTGGTYSTLKVQPAELEDSGVYFCASSYGTFWDTQYFGPGTRLTVL.

V usage is TRBV4-1 and J usage is TRBJ2-5; D might be TRBD1 (6 bases). Per the germline V gene, CDR1 is MGHRA and CDR2 is YSYEKL. The germline V and J ends were trimmed by 1 base and 7 bases, with 13 bases remaining between them. CDR3 size: 14 residues. The CDR3 protein is CASSQVWGQGTQYF. For the CDR3, the DNA is TGCGCCAGCAGCCAAGTCTGGGGGCAGGGGACCCAGTACTTC.

This clonotype was observed a few times. The V call is TRBV18, the J call TRBJ1-6; D gene ambiguous. Germline CDR1 KGHSH, CDR2 LQKENI. Trimming stripped 3 bases from V and 14 bases from J, with 29 bases between. The CDR3 loop spans 18 amino acids. Written as DNA, the CDR3 is TGTGCCAGCTCACCGCAAACAGTCCGCGAAGCAGGTGGGGTGGCCCTCCACTTT. As protein: CASSPQTVREAGGVALHF.

This clonotype was recorded a few times. DNA for the CDR3: TGCAGCGCGCGGTTCGGGACAGGAGGCTACACCTTC. This translates into CSARFGTGGYTF. This chain uses TRBV29-1 with TRBJ1-2; 8 positions agree with TRBD1. Germline V CDR1 and CDR2: SQVTM, ANQGSEA. The CDR3 covers 12 residues. Losses at the gene ends were 7 bases for V and 8 bases for J; bases not matched to a gene: 9.

The chain couples TRBV20-1 to TRBJ2-6, with a tentative D call TRBD1 (6 bases). V gave up 2 bases and J gave up 1 base, with 15 bases separating them. Germline lookup yields CDR1 DFQATT and CDR2 SNEGSKA (reference sequence). The CDR3 consists of 17 residues. The CDR3 reads CSARNQGSPSGANVLTF. CDR3 DNA sequence: TGCAGTGCTAGAAATCAGGGGAGCCCGTCTGGGGCCAACGTCCTGACTTTC.

The chain links TRBV2 to TRBJ2-1; D tentatively reads TRBD1 or TRBD2 (5 bases each). Germline values: CDR1 SNHLY, CDR2 FYNNEI. This CDR3 is 15 amino acids long. The V end lost 9 bases, the J end lost 7 bases, and 22 bases lay between the germline ends. The CDR3 protein is CASTLRGHRTNEQFF. The CDR3, as DNA: TGTGCCAGTACCTTGAGGGGCCATAGAACGAATGAGCAGTTCTTC.

This clonotype has ten or more counts. This rearrangement joins TRBV6-5 to TRBJ2-1; 10 bases map to TRBD2. Germline trimming cut 5 bases from V and 3 bases from J; bases unmatched to any gene: 4. The V gene's germline CDR1 is MNHEY and CDR2 SVGAGI. CDR3 length: 15 amino acids. CDR3 nucleotide sequence: TGTGCCAGCAGTCTTCTAGCGGGGGACTACAATGAGCAGTTCTTC. This codes for CASSLLAGDYNEQFF.

This clonotype showed up many times. The CDR3 spells CASSEHRDRGPTDTQYF. CDR3 in DNA: TGTGCCAGCAGCGAACACCGGGACAGGGGGCCCACAGATACGCAGTATTTT. This rearrangement joins TRBV9 to TRBJ2-3; TRBD1 aligns across 12 bases. Germline-derived CDR1 and CDR2 are SGDLS and YYNGEE. Trimming cost V 3 bases and J 2 bases; bases outside gene matches: 7. The CDR3 is 17 residues long. Supplemented by reference TRBV9 and TRBJ2-3, the full variable domain reads DSGVTQTPKHLITATGQRVTLRCSPRSGDLSVYWYQQSLDQGLQFLIQYYNGEERAKGNILERFSAQQFPDLHSELNLSSLELGDSALYFCASSEHRDRGPTDTQYFGPGTRLTVL.

V usage is TRBV11-2 and J usage is TRBJ1-1; 10 positions agree with TRBD1. This CDR3 has 18 residues. The germline V gene encodes CDR1 SGHAT and CDR2 FQNNGV. With 1 base clipped from V and 2 bases from J, the junction kept 10 bases outside the gene matches. Written as DNA, the CDR3 is TGTGCCAGCAGCTTAGTGGGGACAGGGGTAGGAGGAAACACTGAAGCTTTCTTT. Its protein product is CASSLVGTGVGGNTEAFF. The whole variable domain, remainder taken from reference TRBV11-2 and TRBJ1-1, is EAGVAQSPRYKIIEKRQSVAFWCNPISGHATLYWYQQILGQGPKLLIQFQNNGVVDDSQLPKDRFSAERLKGVDSTLKIQPAKLEDSAVYLCASSLVGTGVGGNTEAFFGQGTRLTVV.

The chain couples TRBV18 to TRBJ2-2; 11 bases are shared with TRBD2. This CDR3 comprises 15 residues. Germline values: CDR1 KGHSH, CDR2 LQKENI. V shed 5 bases and J 5 bases; nucleotides not matched to a gene: 4. Here the CDR3 DNA reads TGTGCCAGCTCAGGGACTAGCGGACGAACCGGGGAGCTGTTTTTT. Translating gives CASSGTSGRTGELFF.

Note on this clonotype: The junction departs from the called germline gene at one end, perhaps through a read error. The rearrangement joins TRBV11-2 to TRBJ2-4, with 10 positions matching TRBD2. Per the germline V gene, CDR1 is SGHAT and CDR2 is FQNNGV. CDR3 length: 18 residues. The CDR3 sequence: CASMVLKAGGRAKDIQYF. The CDR3, as DNA: TGTGCCAGCATGGTGTTAAAAGCGGGGGGGCGGGCCAAAGACATTCAGTACTTC.

This clonotype has more than one count but fewer than ten. The chain couples TRBV15 to TRBJ1-4, with 9 positions matching TRBD1. The CDR3 loop spans 18 amino acids. The V gene's germline CDR1 is LNHNV and CDR2 YYDKDF (reference sequence). The V and J ends lost 2 bases and 7 bases, in that order; junction bases with no gene match: 14. The CDR3 DNA reads as TGTGCCACCAGCAGACCACCCGGGGTACAGGGGGCGGGTGAAAAACTGTTTTTT. It yields the protein CATSRPPGVQGAGEKLFF.